A single sample is the source of the 5 T cell receptor beta chains below, sequenced in a study of T cell changes during pregnancy in multiple sclerosis. The protocol was immunoSEQ multiplex PCR, while the TCRdb copy is restricted to in-frame clones and leaves out a portion. The table shows about 75,000 clones, with approximately 95% occurring only once. The starting material was CD4+ T cells from peripheral blood mononuclear cells, obtained after pregnancy. The receptors originated from a female donor with multiple sclerosis, enrolled in a pregnancy study.

The V and J genes are TRBV30 and TRBJ2-1; 8 bases agree with TRBD2. The CDR3 is 14 residues long. The J segment lost 3 bases and the V segment lost 2 bases, leaving 3 bases of the junction unmatched. The germline gives CDR1 GTSNPN, CDR2 SVGIG (reference sequence). The DNA of the CDR3 is TGTGCCTGGAGTAAGAGCGGGGGCTACAATGAGCAGTTCTTC. Protein product: CAWSKSGGYNEQFF.

The gene calls are TRBV7-6 and TRBJ1-2; unclear D gene. V lost 2 bases to trimming and J lost 7 bases, with 11 bases between them. Germline V gene lookup returns CDR1 SGHVS and CDR2 FNYEAQ. The length of the CDR3 is 13 residues. The CDR3 coding sequence is TGTGCCAGCAGCTTATCCGCCGTGGCTGGCTACACCTTC. Its protein is CASSLSAVAGYTF.

The chain joins TRBV7-9 to TRBJ1-3; maybe TRBD1 (5 bases). This CDR3 region has 13 residues. V gave up 8 bases and J gave up 2 bases, with 10 bases separating them. CDR1 and CDR2 from the germline V gene are SEHNR and FQNEAQ (reference sequence). The CDR3, as DNA: TGTGCCAGCCGGGAGGGGACTGGAAACACCATATATTTT. Residues: CASREGTGNTIYF.

This chain connects TRBV5-1 to TRBJ1-2, with a tentative D call TRBD1 (6 bases). V lost 5 bases to trimming and J lost 3 bases, with 17 bases between them. The CDR3 extends over 15 amino acids. Germline CDR1 SGHRS, CDR2 YFSETQ. This CDR3 is CASRGDTGTHYGYTF. For the CDR3, the DNA is TGCGCCAGCAGGGGTGATACCGGGACACACTATGGCTACACCTTC.

V is TRBV27 and J is TRBJ1-4; 9 bases line up with TRBD1. Unmatched junction bases numbered 4, after V lost 6 bases and J lost 5 bases. The length of the CDR3 is 14 residues. CDR1 and CDR2 (germline): MNHEY, SMNVEV (reference sequence). This chain's CDR3 is CASRGQGGNEKLFF. In DNA form, the CDR3 reads TGTGCCAGCAGGGGACAGGGAGGGAATGAAAAACTGTTTTTT.